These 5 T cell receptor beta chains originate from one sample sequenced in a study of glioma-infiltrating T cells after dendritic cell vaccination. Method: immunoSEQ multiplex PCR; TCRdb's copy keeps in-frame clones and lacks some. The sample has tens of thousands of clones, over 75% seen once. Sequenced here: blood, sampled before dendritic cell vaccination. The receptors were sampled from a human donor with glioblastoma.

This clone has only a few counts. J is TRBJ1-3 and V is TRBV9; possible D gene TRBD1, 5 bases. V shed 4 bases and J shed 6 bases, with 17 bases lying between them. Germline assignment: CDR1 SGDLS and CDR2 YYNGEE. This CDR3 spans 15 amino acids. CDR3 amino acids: CASSLRDLLENTIYF. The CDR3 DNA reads TGTGCCAGCAGCCTCCGGGACTTGCTGGAAAACACCATATATTTT.

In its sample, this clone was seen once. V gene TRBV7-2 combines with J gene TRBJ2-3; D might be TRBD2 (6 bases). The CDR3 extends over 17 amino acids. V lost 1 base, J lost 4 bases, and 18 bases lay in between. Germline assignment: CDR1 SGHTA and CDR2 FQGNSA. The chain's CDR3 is CASSLVRGARPADTQYF. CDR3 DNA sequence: TGTGCCAGCAGCTTAGTACGCGGGGCCCGACCGGCAGATACGCAGTATTTT.

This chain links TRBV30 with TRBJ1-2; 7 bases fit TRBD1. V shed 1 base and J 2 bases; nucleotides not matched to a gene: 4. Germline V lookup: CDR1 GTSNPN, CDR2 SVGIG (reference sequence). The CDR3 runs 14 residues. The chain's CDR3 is CAWSGYRGNYGYTF. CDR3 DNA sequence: TGTGCCTGGAGTGGGTACAGGGGAAACTATGGCTACACCTTC.

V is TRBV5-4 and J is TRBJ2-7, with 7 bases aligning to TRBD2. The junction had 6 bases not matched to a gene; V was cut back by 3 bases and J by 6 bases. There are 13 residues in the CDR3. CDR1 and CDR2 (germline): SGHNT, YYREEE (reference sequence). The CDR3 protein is CASSSYPGGEQYV. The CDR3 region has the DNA TGTGCCAGCAGCTCCTACCCGGGGGGCGAGCAGTACGTC.

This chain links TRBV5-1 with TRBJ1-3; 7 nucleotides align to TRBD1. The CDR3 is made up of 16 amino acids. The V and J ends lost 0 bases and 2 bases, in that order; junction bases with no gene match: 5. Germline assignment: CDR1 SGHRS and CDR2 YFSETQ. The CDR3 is CASSLGPQGAGNTIYF. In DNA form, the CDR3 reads TGCGCCAGCAGCTTGGGTCCCCAGGGGGCTGGAAACACCATATATTTT.